The T cell receptor beta chain under discussion was sequenced for a study of shared clonotypes between healthy human individuals. Sequencing used immunoSEQ multiplex PCR; TCRdb keeps in-frame clones, though not all of them. The data hold about 480,000 clones, with 79% observed a single time. V gave up 4 bases and J gave up 4 bases, with 17 bases separating them. This CDR3 region has 16 residues. The germline V gene encodes CDR1 SEHNR and CDR2 FQNEAQ (reference sequence). The sample was PBMCs. The V call is TRBV7-9, the J call TRBJ2-1, with D tentatively TRBD2 (6 bases). The sequence derives from a woman aged 40 to 50 in good health. Some clones in this sample may be carry-over from other donors' samples. The CDR3 loop reads CASSSQRATRYNEQFF. The DNA for the CDR3 is TGTGCCAGCAGCTCCCAGCGGGCCACCCGATACAATGAGCAGTTCTTC.